Listed below are T cell receptor beta chains from one sample, sequenced in a study of blood T cell repertoires in COVID-19. Only in-frame clones appear in the TCRdb table, and some are missing; sequencing was by immunoSEQ multiplex PCR. The data hold fewer than 180,000 clones, with roughly 82% observed a single time. The specimen was peripheral blood. Receptors originate from a man aged 70-80 years with acute or convalescent COVID-19. Each CDR3 is given with its conserved first and last residue. A D gene is named only where the DNA matches it firmly. Only part of the rows carry a size: once, few, many, or a class if the clone is expanded.

d_call	v_call	j_call	clone_size	cdr3_aa	cdr3_nt
-	TRBV14	TRBJ1-2	-	CASSHDMAYGYTF	TGTGCCAGCAGCCACGACATGGCCTATGGCTACACCTTC
-	TRBV7-6	TRBJ1-1	-	CASSLQGNTEAFF	TGTGCCAGCAGCTTACAGGGAAACACTGAAGCTTTCTTT
TRBD2	TRBV9	TRBJ2-1	-	CASSPVSGNNEQFF	TGTGCCAGCAGCCCGGTTAGCGGGAACAATGAGCAGTTCTTC
-	TRBV2	TRBJ1-2	-	CASLEGHGNYGYTF	TGTGCCAGCCTTGAGGGTCACGGAAACTATGGCTACACCTTC
-	TRBV9	TRBJ1-3	-	CASSVGGDSRSGNTIYF	TGTGCCAGCAGCGTAGGGGGGGACTCACGCTCTGGAAACACCATATATTTT
-	TRBV11-2	TRBJ2-1	-	CASRTAGLSYNEQFF	TGTGCCAGCAGAACGGCGGGGCTCTCCTACAATGAGCAGTTCTTC
-	TRBV6-5	TRBJ1-1	-	CASSRGDSAEAFF	TGTGCCAGCAGCAGGGGCGATTCGGCTGAAGCTTTCTTT
TRBD1	TRBV7-9	TRBJ2-7	once	CASRRDIGGHEQYF	TGTGCCAGCAGAAGGGACATAGGGGGCCACGAGCAGTACTTC
-	TRBV12-3/TRBV12-4	TRBJ1-4	-	CATQTMSGEKLFF	TGTGCCACGCAGACCATGTCGGGTGAAAAACTGTTTTTT
-	TRBV5-4	TRBJ2-2	-	CASSSRQGTIGELFF	TGTGCCAGCAGCTCCCGCCAGGGAACCATCGGGGAGCTGTTTTTT
-	TRBV3-1/TRBV3-2	TRBJ1-1	-	CASSQAGVKTEAFF	TGTGCCAGCAGCCAAGCAGGGGTTAAGACTGAAGCTTTCTTT
-	TRBV20-1	TRBJ1-3	-	CSARSLDTIYF	TGCAGTGCGAGAAGCCTAGACACCATATATTTT
TRBD2	TRBV4-1	TRBJ2-2	-	CASSQGLADTGELFF	TGCGCCAGCAGCCAGGGACTAGCTGACACCGGGGAGCTGTTTTTT
TRBD1	TRBV10-3	TRBJ1-1	-	CAISIQGEEAEAFF	TGTGCCATCAGCATACAGGGGGAGGAGGCTGAAGCTTTCTTT
-	TRBV28	TRBJ1-6	-	CASTSTTSSYNSPLHF	TGTGCCAGCACCTCAACGACTAGCTCCTATAATTCACCCCTCCACTTT
-	TRBV18	TRBJ1-4	-	CASSPSLTGTSPANEKLFF	TGTGCCAGCTCACCATCCCTGACAGGTACATCGCCGGCTAATGAAAAACTGTTTTTT
-	TRBV2	TRBJ2-7	-	CASSVSGTGSVQYF	TGTGCCAGCAGTGTTTCCGGCACGGGGTCTGTGCAGTACTTC
TRBD2	TRBV9	TRBJ2-2	-	CASMPSGTNTGELFF	TGTGCCAGCATGCCTAGCGGGACGAACACCGGGGAGCTGTTTTTT
TRBD1	TRBV7-8	TRBJ1-2	-	CASSPRDRGDYGYTF	TGTGCCAGCAGCCCCAGGGACAGGGGGGACTATGGCTACACCTTC
TRBD2	TRBV7-8	TRBJ2-1	-	CASSLVRAGEANNEQFF	TGTGCCAGCAGCTTAGTCAGAGCGGGAGAAGCGAACAATGAGCAGTTCTTC
-	TRBV11-2	TRBJ2-2	-	CASSSNRRDTGELFF	TGTGCCAGCAGCTCTAACCGCAGGGATACCGGGGAGCTGTTTTTT
-	TRBV19	TRBJ1-2	-	CATAPQDKNYGYTF	TGTGCCACCGCCCCCCAAGACAAGAACTATGGCTACACCTTC
TRBD1	TRBV6-2/TRBV6-3	TRBJ2-2	-	CASSPQVTGYTGELFF	TGTGCCAGCAGTCCACAAGTGACAGGGTATACCGGGGAGCTGTTTTTT
TRBD1	TRBV3-1/TRBV3-2	TRBJ2-7	-	CASSPRTGGSRFSYEQYF	TGTGCCAGCAGCCCCCGGACAGGGGGCTCGAGATTCTCCTACGAGCAGTACTTC
-	TRBV18	TRBJ1-6	-	CASSLQADNSPLHF	TGTGCCAGCTCACTACAGGCTGATAATTCACCCCTCCACTTT
TRBD2	TRBV5-1	TRBJ2-5	-	CASSLGGRAQETQYF	TGCGCCAGCAGCTTGGGCGGGAGGGCCCAAGAGACCCAGTACTTC
TRBD2	TRBV4-2	TRBJ2-3	-	CASTYTLFGLGGSTDTDTQYF	TGTGCCAGCACCTATACCCTCTTTGGACTAGGAGGATCCACTGACACAGATACGCAGTATTTT
-	TRBV23-1	TRBJ2-4	-	CASSQPTGGEKNIQYF	TGCGCCAGCAGTCAGCCAACAGGGGGGGAAAAAAACATTCAGTACTTC
TRBD1	TRBV6-5	TRBJ1-1	-	CASSRQGAQTEAFF	TGTGCCAGCAGTCGACAGGGGGCGCAGACTGAAGCTTTCTTT
TRBD2	TRBV5-1	TRBJ2-3	-	CASSEPGGDTQYF	TGCGCCAGCAGCGAACCGGGGGGAGATACGCAGTATTTT
TRBD2	TRBV6-1	TRBJ2-3	once	CASSEFGANSGRASSDTQYF	TGTGCCAGCAGTGAATTCGGGGCAAATAGCGGGAGGGCCTCCTCAGATACGCAGTATTTT
TRBD1	TRBV23-1	TRBJ2-5	-	CASSLSPGTGKETQYF	TGCGCCAGCAGTCTTTCGCCCGGGACAGGGAAAGAGACCCAGTACTTC
-	TRBV10-1	TRBJ2-1	-	CARFTRGSFYNEQFF	TGCGCCAGATTTACGAGGGGGAGCTTCTACAATGAGCAGTTCTTC
TRBD1	TRBV5-1	TRBJ1-6	-	CASSWDRDTGSPLHF	TGCGCCAGCAGCTGGGACAGGGACACAGGTTCACCCCTCCACTTT
-	TRBV15	TRBJ1-1	-	CATSRPLQGPEAFF	TGTGCCACCAGCAGACCCCTCCAGGGGCCTGAAGCTTTCTTT
TRBD2	TRBV11-2	TRBJ2-7	-	CASSLIGGRRDEQYF	TGTGCCAGCAGCTTAATCGGCGGGAGGAGGGACGAGCAGTACTTC
-	TRBV5-1	TRBJ1-4	-	CASSSPVDEKLFF	TGCGCCAGCAGCTCCCCCGTAGATGAAAAACTGTTTTTT
TRBD2	TRBV6-6	TRBJ2-1	-	CASSYSRGGAYEQFF	TGTGCCAGCAGTTACTCGCGCGGGGGGGCTTATGAGCAGTTCTTC
TRBD1	TRBV5-1	TRBJ1-2	few	CASSLVSGTDYGYTF	TGCGCCAGCAGCTTGGTTTCTGGGACAGATTATGGCTACACCTTC
TRBD2	TRBV27	TRBJ2-2	few	CASRAGGELVSGELFF	TGTGCCAGCAGAGCGGGGGGGGAATTAGTGTCCGGGGAGCTGTTTTTT
TRBD1	TRBV7-9	TRBJ1-2	-	CASSLGTGYGYTF	TGTGCCAGCAGCTTAGGGACAGGATATGGCTACACCTTC
TRBD1	TRBV27	TRBJ2-5	-	CASSSQGGLTQYF	TGTGCCAGCAGCTCCCAAGGGGGCCTAACCCAGTACTTC
TRBD1	TRBV7-8	TRBJ1-2	-	CASSLSTPTGALRGYTF	TGTGCCAGCAGCCTTAGCACCCCGACAGGGGCTTTACGGGGCTACACCTTC
TRBD2	TRBV6-5	TRBJ2-3	few	CASSNGLGSTDTQYF	TGTGCCAGCAGTAACGGACTAGGGAGCACAGATACGCAGTATTTT
-	TRBV7-9	TRBJ1-1	-	CASSSRQVLNTEAFF	TGTGCCAGCAGCTCCAGACAGGTGCTAAACACTGAAGCTTTCTTT
-	TRBV6-5	TRBJ2-7	-	CASRPSGSSYEQYF	TGTGCCAGCAGGCCTTCGGGGAGCTCCTACGAGCAGTACTTC
-	TRBV28	TRBJ2-5	-	CASSLGGEETQYF	TGTGCCAGCAGTTTAGGAGGGGAAGAGACCCAGTACTTC
TRBD2	TRBV13	TRBJ2-2	-	CATKPSSGGNTGELFF	TGTGCCACGAAGCCCTCTAGCGGGGGTAACACCGGGGAGCTGTTTTTT
-	TRBV5-1	TRBJ2-6	-	CASSLGQLSGANVLTF	TGCGCCAGCAGCTTGGGACAGCTTTCTGGGGCCAACGTCCTGACTTTC
-	TRBV19	TRBJ2-2	-	CASSISRVTGELFF	TGTGCCAGTAGTATCTCGAGGGTGACCGGGGAGCTGTTTTTT
TRBD1	TRBV19	TRBJ1-5	-	CASSGDRAPPQQPQHF	TGTGCCAGTAGTGGGGACAGGGCTCCCCCCCAGCAGCCCCAGCATTTT
-	TRBV6-5	TRBJ1-3	-	CASTNEGLSGNTIYF	TGTGCCAGCACCAATGAGGGACTCTCTGGAAACACCATATATTTT
-	TRBV2	TRBJ1-1	-	CASSSPGGASNTEAFF	TGTGCCAGCAGCTCCCCGGGAGGGGCGTCGAACACTGAAGCTTTCTTT
-	TRBV5-6	TRBJ1-4	-	CASSRRGTDNEKLFF	TGTGCCAGCAGCAGGAGGGGAACAGATAATGAAAAACTGTTTTTT
TRBD2	TRBV5-6	TRBJ2-7	-	CASSRPLAGPYEQYF	TGTGCCAGCAGCCGACCCTTAGCGGGACCCTACGAGCAGTACTTC
-	TRBV29-1	TRBJ2-7	-	CSVRGASYEQYF	TGCAGCGTTCGCGGTGCCTCCTACGAGCAGTACTTC
-	TRBV7-8	TRBJ1-1	-	CASSLTGQNTEAFF	TGTGCCAGCAGCTTAACAGGGCAGAACACTGAAGCTTTCTTT
-	TRBV5-1	TRBJ2-5	-	CASSWDIQETQYF	TGCGCCAGCAGCTGGGACATCCAAGAGACCCAGTACTTC
-	TRBV28	TRBJ1-1	-	CASRDMNTEAFF	TGTGCCAGCCGGGACATGAACACTGAAGCTTTCTTT